This TCR beta chain was sequenced during a study of identical twins. The CDR3 totals 14 residues. V was trimmed by 3 bases and J by 3 bases, leaving 13 bases between them. Germline V gene lookup returns CDR1 DFQATT and CDR2 SNEGSKA (reference sequence). TCRdb fed the 5' RACE reads into MiXCR, producing one record per CDR3 protein. The table shows approximately 1.8 million distinct CDR3 sequences, with under 35% occurring only once. In this sample, this clonotype turned up a few times. The J gene is TRBJ2-3, the V gene TRBV20-1; D not certain. The receptor comes from a newborn girl in good health. The sequenced sample was cord blood. The CDR3, as DNA: TGCAGTGCTAGGACCTTGATAGGTACAGATACGCAGTATTTT. Protein product: CSARTLIGTDTQYF.